This TCR beta chain is drawn from a study of OX40 agonist ivuxolimab in advanced cancers. Study-wide background: Partial responses occurred in Three dose-escalation patients, one with hepatocellular carcinoma and two with cutaneous melanoma.

The CDR3 runs to 12 residues. Germline V gives CDR1 PRHDT, CDR2 FYEKMQ (reference sequence). V lost 6 bases, J lost 14 bases, and 14 bases lay in between. Findings of the study overall: Dose levels from 0.1 to 3.0 mg/kg saw CD4+ and CD8+ blood T cells expand clonally by week 6. Several nonresponders also turned out to have low normalized T-cell clonal expansion.

On this clone: Its antigen is undetermined.

TCRdb's table, derived via immunoSEQ multiplex PCR, lists solely in-frame clones and lacks some. Counted here are 80,000 or so clones, approximately 89% occurring once; the ten biggest clones make up approximately 2.2%. The source is an adult with an advanced solid tumor such as melanoma, head and neck, liver or kidney cancer. The sequencing here drew on CD4+ or CD8+ T cells sorted from blood, taken in a trial of the OX40 agonist ivuxolimab. The V gene is TRBV13, the J gene TRBJ1-6; D is ambiguous. The CDR3 loop is CASSTPEGSLHF. The CDR3 DNA reads as TGTGCCAGCAGTACCCCCGAGGGATCCCTCCACTTT.